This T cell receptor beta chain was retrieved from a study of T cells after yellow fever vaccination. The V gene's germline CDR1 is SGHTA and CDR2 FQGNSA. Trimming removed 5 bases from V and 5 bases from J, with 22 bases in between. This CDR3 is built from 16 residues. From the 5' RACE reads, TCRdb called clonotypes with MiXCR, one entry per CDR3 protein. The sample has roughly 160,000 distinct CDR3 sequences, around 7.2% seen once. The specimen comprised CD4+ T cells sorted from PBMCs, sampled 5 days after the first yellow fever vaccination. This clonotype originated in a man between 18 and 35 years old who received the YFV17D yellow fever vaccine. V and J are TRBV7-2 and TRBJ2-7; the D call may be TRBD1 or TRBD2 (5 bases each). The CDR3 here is CASSPPGRRVPHEQYF. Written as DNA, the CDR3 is TGTGCCAGCAGCCCCCCAGGGAGACGGGTCCCCCACGAGCAGTACTTC.